This TCR beta chain was sequenced during a study of shared clonotypes between healthy human individuals. Study findings and constraints: Sequencing depth was predicted to influence how clonotypes are shared among donors.

Sequenced by immunoSEQ multiplex PCR; TCRdb stores in-frame clones only, minus some. The top ten hold about 0.39% of the sample, which has approximately 2.3 million clones, approximately 95% seen once. A single count supports this clone. Its specificity is unknown. Per the germline V gene, CDR1 is MNHEY and CDR2 is SMNVEV (reference sequence). V lost 4 bases to trimming and J lost 10 bases; unmatched junction nucleotides: 9. The length of the CDR3 is 13 residues. The J gene is TRBJ1-2, the V gene TRBV27, with 7 bases that match TRBD1. The sequence was collected from a man aged 18 to 30 in good health. Some clones in this sample may be carry-over from other donors' samples. The sample was naive CD4+ T cells from PBMCs. As to subset: CD45RA+ positively selected. CDR3 amino acids: CASSSRIDRVYTF. For the CDR3, the DNA is TGTGCCAGCAGTTCTCGAATTGACAGGGTCTACACCTTC.